Following are 3 T cell receptor beta chains from one sample sequenced in a study of identical twins. TCRdb re-derived calls from the 5' RACE reads in MiXCR, one entry per CDR3 protein. The sample consists of roughly 480,000 distinct CDR3 sequences, about 24% of them appearing once. The same sample was also studied in work on T cells expressing NK-cell markers.

Specimen: CD4+ T cells sorted from blood. The receptors come from a woman under 30 in good health.

The chain joins TRBV6-1 to TRBJ2-5, with a weak D call TRBD2 (6 bases). CDR3 size: 15 residues. Germline V lookup: CDR1 MNHNS, CDR2 SASEGT. V dropped 6 bases and J dropped 1 base, with 15 bases sitting between them. The CDR3 region has the DNA TGTGCCAGCAGCCCCGTATCCGGGGGCCAAGAGACCCAGTACTTC. Translating it yields CASSPVSGGQETQYF.

V is TRBV5-6 and J is TRBJ1-5, with D hard to call. In germline, CDR1 is SGHDT, CDR2 YYEEEE. The length of the CDR3 is 11 residues. The DNA of the CDR3 is TGTGTCCCCGGGTGTAATCAGCCCCAGCATTTT. Translation gives CVPGCNQPQHF.

The V and J genes are TRBV7-2 and TRBJ2-2; D is perhaps TRBD2 (6 bases). Germline V lookup: CDR1 SGHTA, CDR2 FQGNSA. This CDR3 contains 12 residues. V dropped 4 bases and J dropped 8 bases, with 8 bases sitting between them. In DNA, the CDR3 is TGTGCCAGCAGCTGGAGGGTGGGGGAGCTGTTTTTT. Translated, it gives CASSWRVGELFF. Drawing the rest from reference TRBV7-2 and TRBJ2-2, the complete variable domain is GAGVSQSPSNKVTEKGKDVELRCDPISGHTALYWYRQSLGQGLEFLIYFQGNSAPDKSGLPSDRFSAERTGGSVSTLTIQRTQQEDSAVYLCASSWRVGELFFGEGSRLTVL.